Following are 10 T cell receptor beta chains from one sample sequenced in a study of OX40 agonist ivuxolimab in advanced cancers. Sequencing used immunoSEQ multiplex PCR; TCRdb keeps in-frame clones, though not all of them. The data contain 70,000 to 80,000 clones, approximately 90% of them seen just once; the ten biggest clones take up over 0.35%. Source: CD4+ or CD8+ T cells sorted from blood, taken in a trial of the OX40 agonist ivuxolimab. All receptors derive from an adult with an advanced solid tumor such as melanoma, head and neck, liver or kidney cancer.

The genes are TRBV29-1 and TRBJ1-2, with 7 nucleotides matching TRBD1. In germline, CDR1 is SQVTM, CDR2 ANQGSEA. CDR3 length equals 12 residues. J was trimmed by 4 bases and V by 3 bases; bases with no gene match: 2. The CDR3 sequence is CSVDRTGYGYTF. The CDR3 DNA sequence: TGCAGCGTTGATCGGACAGGCTATGGCTACACCTTC.

This chain links TRBV19 with TRBJ2-2; D is possibly TRBD1 (6 bases). The CDR3 runs to 15 residues. Per germline, CDR1 LNHDA and CDR2 SQIVND (reference sequence). The germline V and J ends were trimmed by 3 bases and 4 bases, with 12 bases remaining between them. In nucleotides, the CDR3 is TGTGCCAGTAGTATTATGACAGGTTCCACCGGGGAGCTGTTTTTT. It is translated as CASSIMTGSTGELFF.

To note about this clone: This sample includes further DNA sequences coding for the same CDR3. CDR3 protein: CASSPRTGSNQPQHF. The DNA of the CDR3 is TGTGCCAGCTCACCAAGGACAGGAAGCAATCAGCCCCAGCATTTT. This sequence joins TRBV18 and TRBJ1-5; 7 bases are a match to TRBD1. V shed 2 bases, J shed 1 base, and the junction held 2 bases outside the gene matches. Germline loops: CDR1 KGHSH, CDR2 LQKENI. The CDR3 spans 15 residues.

The CDR3, as DNA: TGTGCCAGCAGCGCCGGGACAGGGGGCGGAGAGACCCAGTACTTC. This translates into CASSAGTGGGETQYF. The chain is built from TRBV9 and TRBJ2-5, with TRBD1 matching over 12 bases. Germline lookup yields CDR1 SGDLS and CDR2 YYNGEE. V trimming: 3 bases; J trimming: 4 bases; junction bases outside the gene matches: 4. CDR3 length: 15 amino acids.

V is TRBV19 and J is TRBJ1-2, with 8 bases that match TRBD1. The trim removed 1 base at V and 3 bases at J, leaving 4 bases unmatched. Germline CDR1 LNHDA, CDR2 SQIVND (reference sequence). There are 15 residues in the CDR3. The CDR3: CASSIGLGQDYGYTF. For the CDR3, the DNA is TGTGCCAGTAGTATAGGGTTGGGACAGGACTATGGCTACACCTTC.

This rearrangement joins TRBV5-4 to TRBJ1-2; 9 bases are a match to TRBD1. The CDR3 extends over 16 amino acids. Germline values: CDR1 SGHNT, CDR2 YYREEE (reference sequence). The V and J ends lost 0 bases and 7 bases, in that order; junction bases with no gene match: 10. CDR3 nucleotide sequence: TGTGCCAGCAGCTTGGAGACCGTCCGGGACAGGGCTGGCTACACCTTC. Its translation: CASSLETVRDRAGYTF.

The chain uses TRBV5-4 and TRBJ2-5, with a weak D call TRBD2 (7 bases). V gave up 4 bases and J gave up 2 bases, with 18 bases separating them. This CDR3 region has 16 residues. Germline values: CDR1 SGHNT, CDR2 YYREEE (reference sequence). The chain's CDR3 is CASSPGGGLGQETQYF. CDR3 sequence (DNA): TGTGCCAGCAGCCCTGGGGGGGGGCTCGGTCAAGAGACCCAGTACTTC. Full variable domain (missing parts from reference TRBV5-4 and TRBJ2-5): ETGVTQSPTHLIKTRGQQVTLRCSSQSGHNTVSWYQQALGQGPQFIFQYYREEENGRGNFPPRFSGLQFPNYSSELNVNALELDDSALYLCASSPGGGLGQETQYFGPGTRLLVL.

This chain connects TRBV7-9 to TRBJ2-3, with D possibly being TRBD2 (5 bases). CDR1 is SEHNR, CDR2 FQNEAQ, per germline (reference sequence). The V end lost 5 bases, the J end lost 6 bases, and 12 bases lay between the germline ends. CDR3 length: 13 amino acids. The DNA for the CDR3 is TGTGCCAGCAGCCCCCGAGGGATGGATACGCAGTATTTT. As protein: CASSPRGMDTQYF.

The genes are TRBV19 and TRBJ2-7; D possibly corresponds to TRBD1 (5 bases). CDR1 is LNHDA, CDR2 SQIVND, per germline (reference sequence). Trimming pared 4 bases from V and 2 bases from J, leaving 12 bases between. This CDR3 comprises 14 residues. DNA for the CDR3: TGTGCCAGTAGTACCCAGGGCCACACCTACGAGCAGTACTTC. Amino acids: CASSTQGHTYEQYF. The entire variable domain, with the rest obtained from reference TRBV19 and TRBJ2-7, is as follows: DGGITQSPKYLFRKEGQNVTLSCEQNLNHDAMYWYRQDPGQGLRLIYYSQIVNDFQKGDIAEGYSVSREKKESFPLTVTSAQKNPTAFYLCASSTQGHTYEQYFGPGTRLTVT.

This clone is a singleton in its sample. The chain is built from TRBV30 and TRBJ1-3; a possible D gene is TRBD1 (5 bases). From germline, CDR1 is GTSNPN and CDR2 SVGIG (reference sequence). V lost 5 bases to trimming and J lost 4 bases, with 15 bases between them. The CDR3 totals 14 residues. The CDR3 spells CAWASGGWGNTIYF. The DNA of the CDR3 is TGTGCCTGGGCCTCGGGGGGATGGGGAAACACCATATATTTT.